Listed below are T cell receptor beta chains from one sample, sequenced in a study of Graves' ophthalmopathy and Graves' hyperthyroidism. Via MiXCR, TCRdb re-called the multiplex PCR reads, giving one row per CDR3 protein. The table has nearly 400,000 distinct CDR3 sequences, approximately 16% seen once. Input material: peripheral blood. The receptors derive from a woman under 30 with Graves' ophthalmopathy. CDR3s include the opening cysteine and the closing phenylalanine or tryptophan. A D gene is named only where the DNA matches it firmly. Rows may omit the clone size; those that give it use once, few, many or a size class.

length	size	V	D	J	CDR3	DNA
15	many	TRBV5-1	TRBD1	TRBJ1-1	CASSLAGTGGDKAFF	TGCGCCAGCAGCTTGGCCGGGACAGGGGGCGATAAAGCTTTCTTT
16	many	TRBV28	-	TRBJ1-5	CASSSPGDPSNQPQHF	TGTGCCAGCAGTTCTCCAGGGGACCCTAGCAATCAGCCCCAGCATTTT
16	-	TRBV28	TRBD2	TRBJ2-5	CASSSPGGTTQETQYF	TGTGCCAGCAGTTCCCCCGGTGGGACTACCCAAGAGACCCAGTACTTC
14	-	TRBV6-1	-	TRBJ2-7	CASSLQGLSYEQYF	TGTGCCAGCAGCCTACAGGGACTCTCCTACGAGCAGTACTTC
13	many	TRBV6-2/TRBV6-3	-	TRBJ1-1	CASSVRRNTEAFF	TGTGCCAGCAGTGTCAGGAGGAACACTGAAGCTTTCTTT
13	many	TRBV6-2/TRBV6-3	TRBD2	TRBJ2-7	CASSASGRHEQYF	TGTGCCAGCAGCGCTAGCGGGCGACACGAGCAGTACTTC
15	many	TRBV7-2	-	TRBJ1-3	CASSSTFASGNTIYF	TGTGCCAGCAGCTCGACTTTCGCCTCTGGAAACACCATATATTTT
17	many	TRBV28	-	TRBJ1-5	CASSLRKGLHSNQPQHF	TGTGCCAGCAGTTTACGAAAGGGGTTACATAGCAATCAGCCCCAGCATTTT
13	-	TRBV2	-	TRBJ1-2	CASSGQSHYGYTF	TGTGCCAGCAGTGGGCAGTCACACTATGGCTACACCTTC
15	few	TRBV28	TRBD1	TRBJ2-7	CASSLHGTGPHEQYF	TGTGCCAGCAGTCTACACGGGACAGGGCCCCACGAGCAGTACTTC
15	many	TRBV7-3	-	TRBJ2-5	CASSYHGTVQETQYF	TGTGCCAGCAGCTACCACGGGACGGTACAAGAGACCCAGTACTTC